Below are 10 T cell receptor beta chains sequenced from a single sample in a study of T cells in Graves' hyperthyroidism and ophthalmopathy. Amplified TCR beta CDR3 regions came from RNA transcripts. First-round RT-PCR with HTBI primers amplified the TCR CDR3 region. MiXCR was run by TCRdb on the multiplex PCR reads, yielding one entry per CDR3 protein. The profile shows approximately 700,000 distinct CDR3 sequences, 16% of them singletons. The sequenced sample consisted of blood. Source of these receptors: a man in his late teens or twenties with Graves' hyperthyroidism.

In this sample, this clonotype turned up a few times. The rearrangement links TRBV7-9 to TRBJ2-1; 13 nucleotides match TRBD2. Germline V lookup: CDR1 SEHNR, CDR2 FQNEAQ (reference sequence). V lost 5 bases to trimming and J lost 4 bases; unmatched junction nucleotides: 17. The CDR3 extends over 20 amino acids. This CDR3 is CASSQTPWTSGSSPYNEQFF. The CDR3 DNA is TGTGCCAGCAGCCAAACCCCCTGGACTAGCGGGAGCTCTCCTTACAATGAGCAGTTCTTC.

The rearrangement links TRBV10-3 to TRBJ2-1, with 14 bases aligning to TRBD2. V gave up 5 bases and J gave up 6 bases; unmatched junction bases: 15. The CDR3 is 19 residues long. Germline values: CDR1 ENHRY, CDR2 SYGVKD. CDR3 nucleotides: TGTGCCATCAGTCCTGGGACTAGCGGGAGAGGGGGAGTTACCAATGAGCAGTTCTTC. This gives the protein CAISPGTSGRGGVTNEQFF.

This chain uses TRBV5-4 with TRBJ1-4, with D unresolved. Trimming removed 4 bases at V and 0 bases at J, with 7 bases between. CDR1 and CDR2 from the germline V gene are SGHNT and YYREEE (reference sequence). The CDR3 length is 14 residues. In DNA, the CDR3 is TGTGCCAGCAGCGAGACAACAACTAATGAAAAACTGTTTTTT. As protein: CASSETTTNEKLFF. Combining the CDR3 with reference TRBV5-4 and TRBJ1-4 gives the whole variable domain ETGVTQSPTHLIKTRGQQVTLRCSSQSGHNTVSWYQQALGQGPQFIFQYYREEENGRGNFPPRFSGLQFPNYSSELNVNALELDDSALYLCASSETTTNEKLFFGSGTQLSVL.

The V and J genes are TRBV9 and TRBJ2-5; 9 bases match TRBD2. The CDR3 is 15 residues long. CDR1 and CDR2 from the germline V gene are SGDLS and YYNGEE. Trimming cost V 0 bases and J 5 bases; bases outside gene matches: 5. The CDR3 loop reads CASSVAGSGGETQYF. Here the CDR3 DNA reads TGTGCCAGCAGCGTAGCTGGTAGCGGGGGTGAGACCCAGTACTTC.

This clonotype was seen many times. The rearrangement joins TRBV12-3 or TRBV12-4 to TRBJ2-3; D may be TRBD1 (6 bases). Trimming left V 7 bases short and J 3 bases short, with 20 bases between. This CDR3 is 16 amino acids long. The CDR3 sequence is CASIPRGGVSTDTQYF. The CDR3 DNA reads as TGTGCCAGCATTCCCCGAGGGGGAGTTTCGACAGATACGCAGTATTTT.

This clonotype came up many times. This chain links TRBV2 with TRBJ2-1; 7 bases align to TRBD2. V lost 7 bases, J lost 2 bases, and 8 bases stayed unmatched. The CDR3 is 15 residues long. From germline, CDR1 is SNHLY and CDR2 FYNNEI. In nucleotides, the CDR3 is TGTGCCAGCACCATGGGGGGAGGGCCCTACAATGAGCAGTTCTTC. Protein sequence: CASTMGGGPYNEQFF.

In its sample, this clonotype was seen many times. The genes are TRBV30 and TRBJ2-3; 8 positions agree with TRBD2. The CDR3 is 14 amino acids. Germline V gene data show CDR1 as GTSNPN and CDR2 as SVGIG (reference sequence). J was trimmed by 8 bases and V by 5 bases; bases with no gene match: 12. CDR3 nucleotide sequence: TGTGCCTGGGGCCCCCCGGGAGGGATGGGTACGCAGTATTTT. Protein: CAWGPPGGMGTQYF.

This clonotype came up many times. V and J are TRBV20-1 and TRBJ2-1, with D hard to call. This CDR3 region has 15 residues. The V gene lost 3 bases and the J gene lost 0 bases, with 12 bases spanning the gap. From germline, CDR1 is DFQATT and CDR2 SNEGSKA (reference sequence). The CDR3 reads CSARGTWISYNEQFF. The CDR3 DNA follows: TGCAGTGCTAGGGGCACTTGGATCTCCTACAATGAGCAGTTCTTC.

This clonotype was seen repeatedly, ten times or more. CDR3 sequence: CATYRAYEQYF. CDR3 nucleotides: TGTGCCACCTACCGAGCCTACGAGCAGTACTTC. The J gene is TRBJ2-7, the V gene TRBV28; no firm D call. V dropped 10 bases and J dropped 2 bases, with 9 bases sitting between them. The CDR3 totals 11 residues. The V gene's germline CDR1 is MDHEN and CDR2 SYDVKM.

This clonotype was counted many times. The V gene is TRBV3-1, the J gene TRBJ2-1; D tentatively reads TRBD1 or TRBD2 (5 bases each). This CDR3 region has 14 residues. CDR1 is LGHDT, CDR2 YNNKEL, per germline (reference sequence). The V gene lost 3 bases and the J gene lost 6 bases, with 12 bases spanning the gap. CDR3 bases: TGTGCCAGCAGCCACGGGACCTTGGGCAATGAGCAGTTCTTC. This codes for CASSHGTLGNEQFF.